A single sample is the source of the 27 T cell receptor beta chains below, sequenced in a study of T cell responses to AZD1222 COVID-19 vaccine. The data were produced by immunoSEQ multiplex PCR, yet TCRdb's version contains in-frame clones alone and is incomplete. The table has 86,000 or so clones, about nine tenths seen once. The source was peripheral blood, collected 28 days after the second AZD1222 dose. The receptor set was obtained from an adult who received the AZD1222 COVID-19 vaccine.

The DNA of the CDR3 is TGCGCCAGCACCCGGAGACTTCACACAGATACGCAGTATTTT. This codes for CASTRRLHTDTQYF. The chain links TRBV4-1 to TRBJ2-3, with D hard to call. This CDR3 spans 14 amino acids. The V gene lost 7 bases and the J gene lost 2 bases, with 13 bases spanning the gap. The germline gives CDR1 MGHRA, CDR2 YSYEKL.

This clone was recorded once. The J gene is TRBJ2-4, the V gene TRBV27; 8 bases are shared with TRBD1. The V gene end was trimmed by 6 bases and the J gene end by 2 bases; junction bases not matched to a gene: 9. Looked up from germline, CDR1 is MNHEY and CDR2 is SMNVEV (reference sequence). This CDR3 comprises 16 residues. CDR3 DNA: TGTGCCAGCAGCCGAAGACAGGGGAGGACCAAAAACATTCAGTACTTC. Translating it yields CASSRRQGRTKNIQYF.

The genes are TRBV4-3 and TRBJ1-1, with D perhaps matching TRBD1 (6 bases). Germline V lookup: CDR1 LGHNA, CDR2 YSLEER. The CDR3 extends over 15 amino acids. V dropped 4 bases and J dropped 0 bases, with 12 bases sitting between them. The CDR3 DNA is TGCGCCAGCAGCCCGGACAGACTCGTGAACACTGAAGCTTTCTTT. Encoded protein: CASSPDRLVNTEAFF.

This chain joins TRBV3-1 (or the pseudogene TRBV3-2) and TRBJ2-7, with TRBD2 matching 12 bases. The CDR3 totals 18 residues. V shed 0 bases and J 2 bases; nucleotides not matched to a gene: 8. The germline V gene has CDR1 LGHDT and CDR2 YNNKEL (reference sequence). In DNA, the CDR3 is TGTGCCAGCAGCCAAGATCTAACGGCTAGCGGGAGGGCCTACGAGCAGTACTTC. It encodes CASSQDLTASGRAYEQYF.

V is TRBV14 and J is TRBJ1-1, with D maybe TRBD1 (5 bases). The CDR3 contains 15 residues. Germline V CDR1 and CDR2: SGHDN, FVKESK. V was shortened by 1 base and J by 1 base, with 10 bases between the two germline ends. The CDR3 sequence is CASSQGGAPNTEAFF. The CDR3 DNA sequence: TGTGCCAGCAGCCAAGGGGGCGCCCCGAACACTGAAGCTTTCTTT.

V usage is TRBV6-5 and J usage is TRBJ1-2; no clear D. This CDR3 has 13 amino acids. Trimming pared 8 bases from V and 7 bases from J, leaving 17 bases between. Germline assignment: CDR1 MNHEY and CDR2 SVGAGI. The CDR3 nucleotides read TGTGCCAGCTCTTATCAGGAAAACGCTGGCTACACCTTC. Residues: CASSYQENAGYTF.

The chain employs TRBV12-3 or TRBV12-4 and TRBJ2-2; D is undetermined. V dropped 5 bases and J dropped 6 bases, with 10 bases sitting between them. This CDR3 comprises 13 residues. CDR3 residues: CASSIFRSGELFF. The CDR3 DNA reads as TGTGCCAGCAGTATTTTTCGGTCCGGGGAGCTGTTTTTT.

The CDR3, as DNA: TGTGCCACCAGTGATTTTAAAAGTTCGAGCTCCTACGAGCAGTACTTC. Its protein product is CATSDFKSSSSYEQYF. The chain is built from TRBV24-1 and TRBJ2-7, with D unclear. The CDR3 has 16 amino acids. Trimming removed 1 base at V and 0 bases at J, with 12 bases between. Germline V gives CDR1 KGHDR, CDR2 SFDVKD.

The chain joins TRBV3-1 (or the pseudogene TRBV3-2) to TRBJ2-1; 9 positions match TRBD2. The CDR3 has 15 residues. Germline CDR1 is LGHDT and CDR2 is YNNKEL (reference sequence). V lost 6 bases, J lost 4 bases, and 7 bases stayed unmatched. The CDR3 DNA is TGTGCCAGCAGTGAAGGACTAGCGACGTACAATGAGCAGTTCTTC. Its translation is CASSEGLATYNEQFF.

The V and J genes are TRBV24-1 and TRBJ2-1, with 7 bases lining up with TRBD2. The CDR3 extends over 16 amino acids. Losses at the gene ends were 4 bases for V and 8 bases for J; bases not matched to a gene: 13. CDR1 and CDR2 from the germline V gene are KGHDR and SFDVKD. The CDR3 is CATSDPVGGSTDEQFF. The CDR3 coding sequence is TGTGCCACCAGTGACCCTGTTGGCGGGAGTACGGATGAGCAGTTCTTC.

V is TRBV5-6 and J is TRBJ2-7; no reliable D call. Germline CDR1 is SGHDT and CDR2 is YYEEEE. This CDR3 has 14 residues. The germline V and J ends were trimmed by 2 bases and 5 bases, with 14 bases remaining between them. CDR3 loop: CASSFWSRRNEQYF. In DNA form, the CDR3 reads TGTGCCAGCAGCTTCTGGTCAAGGAGAAACGAGCAGTACTTC.

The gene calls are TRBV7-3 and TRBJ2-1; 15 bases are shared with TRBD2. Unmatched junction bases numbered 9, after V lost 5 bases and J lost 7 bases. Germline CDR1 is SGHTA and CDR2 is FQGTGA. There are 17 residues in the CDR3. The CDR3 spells CASSPPGLAGGGNEQFF. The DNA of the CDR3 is TGTGCCAGCAGCCCACCGGGACTAGCGGGAGGTGGGAATGAGCAGTTCTTC.

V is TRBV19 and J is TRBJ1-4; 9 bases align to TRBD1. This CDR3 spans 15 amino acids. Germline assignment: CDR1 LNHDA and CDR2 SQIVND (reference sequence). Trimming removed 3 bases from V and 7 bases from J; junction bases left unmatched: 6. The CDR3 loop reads CASSIPDRGTEKLFF. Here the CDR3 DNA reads TGTGCCAGTAGTATCCCCGACAGGGGGACTGAAAAACTGTTTTTT.

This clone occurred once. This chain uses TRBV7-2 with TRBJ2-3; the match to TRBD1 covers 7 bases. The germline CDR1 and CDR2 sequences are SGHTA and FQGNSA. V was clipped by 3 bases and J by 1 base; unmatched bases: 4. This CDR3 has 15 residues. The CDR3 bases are TGTGCCAGCAGCTTCGCCGGGACAGGCACAGATACGCAGTATTTT. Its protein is CASSFAGTGTDTQYF.

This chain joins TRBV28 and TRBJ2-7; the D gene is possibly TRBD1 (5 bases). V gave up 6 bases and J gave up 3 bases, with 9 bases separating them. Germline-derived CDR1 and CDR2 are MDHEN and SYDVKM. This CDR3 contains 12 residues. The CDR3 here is CASSSDSYEQYF. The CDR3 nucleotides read TGTGCCAGCAGCTCCGACAGCTACGAGCAGTACTTC.

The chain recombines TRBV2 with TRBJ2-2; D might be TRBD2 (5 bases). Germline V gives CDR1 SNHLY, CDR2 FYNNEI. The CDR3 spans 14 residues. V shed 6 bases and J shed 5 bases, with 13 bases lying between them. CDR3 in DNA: TGTGCCAGCAGAAAAGGCGGCGGGACCGGGGAGCTGTTTTTT. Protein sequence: CASRKGGGTGELFF.

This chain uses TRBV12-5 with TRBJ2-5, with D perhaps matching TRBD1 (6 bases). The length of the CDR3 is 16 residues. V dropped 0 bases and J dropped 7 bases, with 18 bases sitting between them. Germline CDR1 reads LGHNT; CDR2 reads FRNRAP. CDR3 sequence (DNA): TGTGCTAGTGGTTTGGTACTCGGCAGGGAAGGGGGGACCCAGTACTTC. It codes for CASGLVLGREGGTQYF.

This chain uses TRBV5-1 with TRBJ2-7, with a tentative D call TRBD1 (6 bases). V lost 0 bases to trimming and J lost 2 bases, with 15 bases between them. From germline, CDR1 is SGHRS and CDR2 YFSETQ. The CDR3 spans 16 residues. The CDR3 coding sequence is TGCGCCAGCAGCTTGGGGGGCGTGGGGGCGACCTACGAGCAGTACTTC. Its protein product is CASSLGGVGATYEQYF.

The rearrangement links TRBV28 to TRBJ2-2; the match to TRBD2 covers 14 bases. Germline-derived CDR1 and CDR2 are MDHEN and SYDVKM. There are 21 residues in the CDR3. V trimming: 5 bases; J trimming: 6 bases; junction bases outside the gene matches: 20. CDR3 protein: CASSRFLVTGTSGRRSGELFF. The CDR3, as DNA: TGTGCCAGCAGTAGGTTCCTGGTCACAGGGACTAGCGGGAGACGGTCCGGGGAGCTGTTTTTT.

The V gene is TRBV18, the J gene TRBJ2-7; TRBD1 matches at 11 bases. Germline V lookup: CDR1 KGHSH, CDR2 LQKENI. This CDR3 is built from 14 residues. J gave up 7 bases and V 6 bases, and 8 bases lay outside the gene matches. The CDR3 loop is CASSDGQGAREQYF. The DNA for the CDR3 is TGTGCCAGCTCCGACGGACAGGGGGCAAGGGAGCAGTACTTC.

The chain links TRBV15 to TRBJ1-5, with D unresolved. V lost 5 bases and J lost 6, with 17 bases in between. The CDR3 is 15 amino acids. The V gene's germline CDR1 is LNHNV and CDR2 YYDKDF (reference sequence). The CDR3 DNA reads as TGTGCCACCAGCGGAAGGACGGTTGGAGGTCAGCCCCAGCATTTT. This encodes CATSGRTVGGQPQHF.

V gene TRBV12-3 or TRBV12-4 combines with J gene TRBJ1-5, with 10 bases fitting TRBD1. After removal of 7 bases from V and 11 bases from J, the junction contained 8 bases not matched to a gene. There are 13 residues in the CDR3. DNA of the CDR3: TGTGCCAGCACAGGGGACAGGGGACTAGCCCAGCATTTT. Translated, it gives CASTGDRGLAQHF.

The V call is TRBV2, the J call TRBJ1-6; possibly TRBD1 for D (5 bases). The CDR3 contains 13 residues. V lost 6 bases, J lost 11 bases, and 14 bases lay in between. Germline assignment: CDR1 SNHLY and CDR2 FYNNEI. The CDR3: CASRGDGSAPLHF. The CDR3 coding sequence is TGTGCCAGCAGGGGGGACGGATCGGCACCCCTCCACTTT. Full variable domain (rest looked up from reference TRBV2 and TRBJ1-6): EPEVTQTPSHQVTQMGQEVILRCVPISNHLYFYWYRQILGQKVEFLVSFYNNEISEKSEIFDDQFSVERPDGSNFTLKIRSTKLEDSAMYFCASRGDGSAPLHFGNGTRLTVT.

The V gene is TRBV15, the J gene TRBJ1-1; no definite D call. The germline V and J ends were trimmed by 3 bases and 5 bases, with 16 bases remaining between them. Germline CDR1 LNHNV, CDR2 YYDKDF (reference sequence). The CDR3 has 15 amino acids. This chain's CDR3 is CATSRDKGLATEAFF. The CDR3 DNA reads TGTGCCACCAGCAGGGATAAGGGATTAGCGACTGAAGCTTTCTTT.

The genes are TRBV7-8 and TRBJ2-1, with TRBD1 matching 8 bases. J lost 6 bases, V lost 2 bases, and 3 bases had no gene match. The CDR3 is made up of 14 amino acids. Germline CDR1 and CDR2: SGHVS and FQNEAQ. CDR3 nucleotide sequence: TGTGCCAGCAGCTTACAGGGGGCAGGCAATGAGCAGTTCTTC. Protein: CASSLQGAGNEQFF.

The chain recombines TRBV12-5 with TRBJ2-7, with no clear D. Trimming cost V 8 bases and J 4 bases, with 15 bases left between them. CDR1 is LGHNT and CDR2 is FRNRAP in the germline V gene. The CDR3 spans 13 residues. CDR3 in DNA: TGTGCTAGTAAAGGTGTGGGAAGTTACGAGCAGTACTTC. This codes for CASKGVGSYEQYF. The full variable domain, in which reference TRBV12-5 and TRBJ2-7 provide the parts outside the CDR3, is DARVTQTPRHKVTEMGQEVTMRCQPILGHNTVFWYRQTMMQGLELLAYFRNRAPLDDSGMPKDRFSAEMPDATLATLKIQPSEPRDSAVYFCASKGVGSYEQYFGPGTRLTVT.

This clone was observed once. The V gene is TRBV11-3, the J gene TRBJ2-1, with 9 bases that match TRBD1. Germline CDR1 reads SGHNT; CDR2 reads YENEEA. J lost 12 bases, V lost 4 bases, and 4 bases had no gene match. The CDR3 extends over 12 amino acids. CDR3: CASSSGQGGQFF. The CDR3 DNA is TGTGCCAGCAGCTCGGGACAGGGTGGGCAGTTCTTC. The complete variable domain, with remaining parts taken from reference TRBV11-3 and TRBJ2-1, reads EAGVVQSPRYKIIEKKQPVAFWCNPISGHNTLYWYLQNLGQGPELLIRYENEEAVDDSQLPKDRFSAERLKGVDSTLKIQPAELGDSAVYLCASSSGQGGQFFGPGTRLTVL.